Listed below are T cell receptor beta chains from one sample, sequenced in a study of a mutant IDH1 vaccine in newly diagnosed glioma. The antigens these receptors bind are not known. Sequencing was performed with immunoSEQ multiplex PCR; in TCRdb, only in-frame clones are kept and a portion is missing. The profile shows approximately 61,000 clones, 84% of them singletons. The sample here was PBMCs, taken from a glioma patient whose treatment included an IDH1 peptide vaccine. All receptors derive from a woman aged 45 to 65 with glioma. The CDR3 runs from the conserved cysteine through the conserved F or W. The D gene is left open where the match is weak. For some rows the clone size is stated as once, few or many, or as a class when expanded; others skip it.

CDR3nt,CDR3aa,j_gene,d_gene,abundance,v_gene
TGTGCCAGCAGGGGCCAGGGACAGCTGAGGAGTGCGTTC,CASRGQGQLRSAF,TRBJ2-7,TRBD1,-,TRBV27
TGCAGCGTTGATACGGGGGACACTGAAGCTTTCTTT,CSVDTGDTEAFF,TRBJ1-1,-,few,TRBV29-1
TGCAGCGTTGAAGAGGGTGCCGGGACAGGCTCCTACGAGCAGTACTTC,CSVEEGAGTGSYEQYF,TRBJ2-7,TRBD1,-,TRBV29-1
TGCGCCAGCAGCGCCAGAGGGGGCGTGGGAGAGACCCAGTACTTC,CASSARGGVGETQYF,TRBJ2-5,TRBD1,once,TRBV5-1
TGTGCCAGTGCGCGGGGAGGAGCTGGGGCCAACGTCCTGACTTTC,CASARGGAGANVLTF,TRBJ2-6,-,-,TRBV7-2
TGTGCCAGCAGCGCTAGGACAGGGGGCGCGTATACGCAGTATTTT,CASSARTGGAYTQYF,TRBJ2-3,TRBD1,-,TRBV5-8
TGTGCCAGCAGTCCCGGGACGGTTAACTTTAGGTCTGAAGCTTTCTTT,CASSPGTVNFRSEAFF,TRBJ1-1,-,-,TRBV27
TGTGCCAGCAGCCCCGGCCGGGGGGCAGGTGGCTACACCTTC,CASSPGRGAGGYTF,TRBJ1-2,-,-,TRBV27
TGTGCCAGCAGTGAGCAGGGGAACACCGGGGAGCTGTTTTTT,CASSEQGNTGELFF,TRBJ2-2,-,-,TRBV2
TGCGCCAGCAGCGTGGACAGGGGGGCGACAACCCAGTACTTC,CASSVDRGATTQYF,TRBJ2-5,TRBD1,-,TRBV5-1
TGTGCCAGCAGCTTAGCGACAGGGTCCCTTCAGCCCCAGCATTTT,CASSLATGSLQPQHF,TRBJ1-5,TRBD1,-,TRBV7-2
TGCGCCAGCAGCCCGGGTTCTACAGATACGCAGTATTTT,CASSPGSTDTQYF,TRBJ2-3,-,-,TRBV5-1
TGCAGTGCTGGAGGCGGAGATACGCAGTATTTT,CSAGGGDTQYF,TRBJ2-3,-,-,TRBV20-1
TGTGCCAGCAGCCGGAAACTAGGAGGGGGCAATGAGCAGTTCTTC,CASSRKLGGGNEQFF,TRBJ2-1,-,few,TRBV14
TGTGCCAGTAGTACTTCCAAGCTTGGCTACACCTTC,CASSTSKLGYTF,TRBJ1-2,-,-,TRBV19
TGTGCCAGCAGCCGATATGGGGGCGCTGAAGCTTTCTTT,CASSRYGGAEAFF,TRBJ1-1,-,-,TRBV7-2
TGCAGTGCTAGATGGAAAGAAGCTTTCTTT,CSARWKEAFF,TRBJ1-1,-,-,TRBV20-1
TGCGCCAGCACAAATTCACAGGGGGCGCGGACAGATACGCAGTATTTT,CASTNSQGARTDTQYF,TRBJ2-3,TRBD1,-,TRBV5-1
TGTGCCAGCAGCGCTCGACAGGGAAGGAACACTGAAGCTTTCTTT,CASSARQGRNTEAFF,TRBJ1-1,TRBD1,-,TRBV9
TGTGCCAGCAGCCTCGCCGGGGGGGCCCCAGGAATCAATGGAAACACCATATATTTT,CASSLAGGAPGINGNTIYF,TRBJ1-3,-,-,TRBV7-6
TGTGCCAGCAGACGAAAGCCCCGACAGGACCAAAATCAGCCCCAGCATTTT,CASRRKPRQDQNQPQHF,TRBJ1-5,-,-,TRBV6-4
TGTGCCAGCAGCTTAGGCGGGACAGCTATTAGAGTAGGAGGCTACACCTTC,CASSLGGTAIRVGGYTF,TRBJ1-2,TRBD1,-,TRBV13
TGTGCCAGTAGTGTCGCCCCGTTACGCCCTAACTATGGCTACACCTTC,CASSVAPLRPNYGYTF,TRBJ1-2,-,once,TRBV19
TGCAGCGATCGACAGTCGCAGAACACTGAAGCTTTCTTT,CSDRQSQNTEAFF,TRBJ1-1,-,-,TRBV29-1
TGTGCCAGTAGCCGGGGACCGAACACTGAAGCTTTCTTT,CASSRGPNTEAFF,TRBJ1-1,-,once,TRBV19
TGTGCCAGTAGTATCAGGGGCGTAACAGATACGCAGTATTTT,CASSIRGVTDTQYF,TRBJ2-3,-,-,TRBV19
TGCGCCAGCAGCTTGGGTCAGGGAGTTAGCTCACCCCTCCACTTT,CASSLGQGVSSPLHF,TRBJ1-6,-,-,TRBV5-1
TGTGCCAGCAGTCCCGGTCAGGGGGCCTACGAGCAGTACTTC,CASSPGQGAYEQYF,TRBJ2-7,TRBD1,-,TRBV27
TGTGCCAGCAGCCCGTCCGCCGGCACTCTGAACACTGAAGCTTTCTTT,CASSPSAGTLNTEAFF,TRBJ1-1,-,-,TRBV7-8
TGTGCCACTGGACAGGGGAATGAAAAACTGTTTTTT,CATGQGNEKLFF,TRBJ1-4,TRBD1,-,TRBV10-3
TGCGCCAGCAGTTGGAGGACTGATAATCAGCCCCAGCATTTT,CASSWRTDNQPQHF,TRBJ1-5,-,once,TRBV23-1
TGTGCCAGCAGTTTCAGCGGGGACGCGACTGAAGCTTTCTTT,CASSFSGDATEAFF,TRBJ1-1,-,-,TRBV27
TGTGCCAGTACGCGGGAGTTCTATGGCTACACCTTC,CASTREFYGYTF,TRBJ1-2,-,-,TRBV19
TGTGCCAGCTCACCCCAAACTTTACAGGGGAGCTCCTACGAGCAGTACTTC,CASSPQTLQGSSYEQYF,TRBJ2-7,TRBD1,-,TRBV18
TGTGCCAGCAGCTTAGAGGGGATCTCCTATAATTCACCCCTCCACTTT,CASSLEGISYNSPLHF,TRBJ1-6,-,-,TRBV5-6
TGTGCCAGTAGTATAACGGGACTACTCCACTTT,CASSITGLLHF,TRBJ1-6,-,-,TRBV19
TGTGCCAGTCGGGACACTAACACAGATACGCAGTATTTT,CASRDTNTDTQYF,TRBJ2-3,-,-,TRBV19
TGTGCCAGTATCAAAGACTCCCGACAGGGGGCTATCGACACTGAAGCTTTCTTT,CASIKDSRQGAIDTEAFF,TRBJ1-1,TRBD1,-,TRBV19
TGTGCCAGCAGCGTCTCCTACGAGCAGTACTTC,CASSVSYEQYF,TRBJ2-7,-,-,TRBV5-8
TGTGCCAGCAGTGAAGGCCGATCTATAGCCAAAAACATTCAGTACTTC,CASSEGRSIAKNIQYF,TRBJ2-4,-,-,TRBV25-1
TGTGCCAGCAGTGAATTTGGGCAGGGTGGGAATGAGCAGTTCTTC,CASSEFGQGGNEQFF,TRBJ2-1,-,-,TRBV2
TGTGCCAGCAGCCAAGAACGGTTTGCGGGAGGGAAGCAGTACTTC,CASSQERFAGGKQYF,TRBJ2-7,TRBD2,-,TRBV14
TGCGCCAGCAGCCAAGAGGGAGGGAACACTGAAGCTTTCTTT,CASSQEGGNTEAFF,TRBJ1-1,-,-,TRBV4-1
TGTGCCAGCAGCACCATAGGAGGAGCTAACTATGGCTACACCTTC,CASSTIGGANYGYTF,TRBJ1-2,-,-,TRBV21-1
TGCGCCAGCAGCCAAGGGCCGACAGGGGCCGAGCAGTACTTC,CASSQGPTGAEQYF,TRBJ2-7,TRBD1,-,TRBV4-1
TGTGCCAGCAGCTTGTGGCGAAACACCATATATTTT,CASSLWRNTIYF,TRBJ1-3,-,-,TRBV5-6
TGTGCCAGCAGTGGACGAGGCGCCGGGGAGCTGTTTTTT,CASSGRGAGELFF,TRBJ2-2,-,-,TRBV25-1
TGTGCCAGTTCGACACCGGACTATGGCTACACCTTC,CASSTPDYGYTF,TRBJ1-2,-,-,TRBV18
TGTGCTAGTGGTTTATCAGGGGGCTCCTACAATTCACCCCTCCACTTT,CASGLSGGSYNSPLHF,TRBJ1-6,TRBD1,once,TRBV12-5
TGTGCCAGCAGTCCAGACGGGATCTCCCCCTACGAGCAGTACTTC,CASSPDGISPYEQYF,TRBJ2-7,-,-,TRBV6-5
TGTGCCAGCAGCGGGGGTCTGAAGAACACTGAAGCTTTCTTT,CASSGGLKNTEAFF,TRBJ1-1,-,-,TRBV11-2